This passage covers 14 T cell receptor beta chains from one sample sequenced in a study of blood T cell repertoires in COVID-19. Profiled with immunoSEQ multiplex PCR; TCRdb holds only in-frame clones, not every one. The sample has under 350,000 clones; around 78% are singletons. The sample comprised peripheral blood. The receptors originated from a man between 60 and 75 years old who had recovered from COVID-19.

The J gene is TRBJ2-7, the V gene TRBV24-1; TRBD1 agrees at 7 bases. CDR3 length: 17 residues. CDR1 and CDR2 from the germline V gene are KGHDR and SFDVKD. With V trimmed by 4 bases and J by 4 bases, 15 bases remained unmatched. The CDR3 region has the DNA TGTGCCACCAGTGACTCTGCACACAGGGGCGAACCTTACGAGCAGTACTTC. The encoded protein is CATSDSAHRGEPYEQYF.

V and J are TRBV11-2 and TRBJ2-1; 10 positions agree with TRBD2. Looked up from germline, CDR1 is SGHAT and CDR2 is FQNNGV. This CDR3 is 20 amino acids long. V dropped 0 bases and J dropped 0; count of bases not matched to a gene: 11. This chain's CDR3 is CASSLEMSGGGLSSYNEQFF. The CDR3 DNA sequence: TGTGCCAGCAGCTTAGAAATGAGCGGGGGGGGACTGAGCTCCTACAATGAGCAGTTCTTC.

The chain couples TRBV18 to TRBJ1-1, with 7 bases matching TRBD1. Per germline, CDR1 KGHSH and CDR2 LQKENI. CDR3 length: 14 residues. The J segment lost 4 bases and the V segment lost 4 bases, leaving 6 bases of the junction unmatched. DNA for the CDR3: TGTGCCAGCTCACTAGGACAGGTTTTCACTGAAGCTTTCTTT. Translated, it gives CASSLGQVFTEAFF.

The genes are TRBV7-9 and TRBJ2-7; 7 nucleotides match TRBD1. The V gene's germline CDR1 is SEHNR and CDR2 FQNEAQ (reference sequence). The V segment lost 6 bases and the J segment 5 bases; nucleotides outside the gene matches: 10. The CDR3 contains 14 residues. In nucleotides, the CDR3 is TGTGCCAGCAGTGAAGACAGGGTTTACGACGAGCAGTACTTC. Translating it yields CASSEDRVYDEQYF.

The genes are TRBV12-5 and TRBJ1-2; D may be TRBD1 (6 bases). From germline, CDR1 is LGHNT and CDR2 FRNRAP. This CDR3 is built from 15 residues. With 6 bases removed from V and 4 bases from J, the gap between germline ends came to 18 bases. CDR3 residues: CASGNREGGGYGYTF. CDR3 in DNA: TGTGCTAGTGGAAACAGGGAGGGCGGCGGCTATGGCTACACCTTC. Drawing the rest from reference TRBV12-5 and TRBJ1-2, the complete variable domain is DARVTQTPRHKVTEMGQEVTMRCQPILGHNTVFWYRQTMMQGLELLAYFRNRAPLDDSGMPKDRFSAEMPDATLATLKIQPSEPRDSAVYFCASGNREGGGYGYTFGSGTRLTVV.

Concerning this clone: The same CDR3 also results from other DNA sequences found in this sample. CDR3 nucleotides: TGTGCCAGCTCACCAGGAGGGGACCAAGAGACCCAGTACTTC. Translating gives CASSPGGDQETQYF. The gene calls are TRBV18 and TRBJ2-5, with D possibly being TRBD2 (6 bases). V was clipped by 2 bases and J by 0 bases, with 7 bases between them. The CDR3 runs 14 residues. Germline CDR1 reads KGHSH; CDR2 reads LQKENI.

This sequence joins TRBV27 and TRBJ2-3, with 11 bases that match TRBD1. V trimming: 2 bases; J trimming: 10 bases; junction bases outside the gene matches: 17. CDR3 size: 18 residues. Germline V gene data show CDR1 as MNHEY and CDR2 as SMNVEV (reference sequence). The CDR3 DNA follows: TGTGCCAGCAGTTTAAGGACAGGGGGCTCCGGGACGCTTCACGCGCAGTATTTT. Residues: CASSLRTGGSGTLHAQYF.

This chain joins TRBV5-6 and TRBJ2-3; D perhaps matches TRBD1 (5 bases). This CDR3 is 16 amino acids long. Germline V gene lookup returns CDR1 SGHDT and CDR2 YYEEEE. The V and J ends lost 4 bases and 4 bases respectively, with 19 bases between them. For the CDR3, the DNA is TGTGCCAGCAGCCCCCTCGTGACACAGGACGCAGATACGCAGTATTTT. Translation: CASSPLVTQDADTQYF.

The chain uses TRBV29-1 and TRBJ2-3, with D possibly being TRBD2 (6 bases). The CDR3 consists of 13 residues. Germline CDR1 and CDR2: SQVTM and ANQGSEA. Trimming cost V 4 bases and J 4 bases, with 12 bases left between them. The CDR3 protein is CSVVKTSADTQYF. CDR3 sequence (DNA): TGCAGCGTTGTTAAGACTAGTGCAGATACGCAGTATTTT.

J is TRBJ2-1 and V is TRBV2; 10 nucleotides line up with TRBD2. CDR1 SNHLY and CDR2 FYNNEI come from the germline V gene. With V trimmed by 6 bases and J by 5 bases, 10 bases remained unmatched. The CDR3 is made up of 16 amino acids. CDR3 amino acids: CASRSELAGSHNEQFF. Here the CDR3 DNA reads TGTGCCAGCAGGTCAGAACTAGCGGGATCCCACAATGAGCAGTTCTTC.

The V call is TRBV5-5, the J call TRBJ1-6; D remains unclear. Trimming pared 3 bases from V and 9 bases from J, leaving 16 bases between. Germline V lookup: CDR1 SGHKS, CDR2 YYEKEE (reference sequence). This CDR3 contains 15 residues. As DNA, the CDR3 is TGTGCCAGCAGCTCTAGGACGGGAGATTCTTCACCCCTCCACTTT. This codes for CASSSRTGDSSPLHF.

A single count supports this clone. CDR3 residues: CASSSRTAMNTEAFF. CDR3 sequence (DNA): TGTGCCAGCAGCTCCCGGACAGCCATGAACACTGAAGCTTTCTTT. V is TRBV5-5 and J is TRBJ1-1, with D perhaps matching TRBD1 (6 bases). CDR1 and CDR2 from the germline V gene are SGHKS and YYEKEE (reference sequence). This CDR3 spans 15 amino acids. V was pared by 3 bases and J by 0 bases, with 12 bases between.

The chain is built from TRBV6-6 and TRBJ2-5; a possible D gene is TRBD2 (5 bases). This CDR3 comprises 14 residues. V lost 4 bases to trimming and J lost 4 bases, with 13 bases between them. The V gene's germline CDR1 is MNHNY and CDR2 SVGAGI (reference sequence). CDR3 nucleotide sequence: TGTGCCAGCAGTTGGAGGATCGCAGGAGAGACCCAGTACTTC. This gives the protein CASSWRIAGETQYF.

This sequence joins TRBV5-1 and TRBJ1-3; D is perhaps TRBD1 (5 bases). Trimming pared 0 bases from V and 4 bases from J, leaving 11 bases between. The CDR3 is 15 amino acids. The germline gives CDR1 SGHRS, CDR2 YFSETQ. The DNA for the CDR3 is TGCGCCAGCAGCTTGGGGTCGCAGGGAGGAAACACCATATATTTT. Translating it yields CASSLGSQGGNTIYF.